One sample yielded the 16 T cell receptor beta chains listed below, sequenced in a study of ipilimumab plus nivolumab after autologous stem cell transplantation. The protocol was immunoSEQ multiplex PCR, while the TCRdb copy is restricted to in-frame clones and leaves out a portion. The sample has more than 20,000 clones; 70% to 85% are singletons. Sequences were derived from PBMCs, sampled in a trial of ipilimumab plus nivolumab as post-transplant consolidation. These receptors all stem from a male donor with diffuse large B-cell lymphoma.

The chain links TRBV7-2 to TRBJ2-7; 7 bases line up with TRBD1. CDR1 and CDR2 from the germline V gene are SGHTA and FQGNSA. The CDR3 has 14 residues. The J segment lost 2 bases and the V segment lost 3 bases, leaving 4 bases of the junction unmatched. This CDR3 is CASSLTGKPYEQYF. The CDR3, as DNA: TGTGCCAGCAGCTTGACAGGGAAGCCCTACGAGCAGTACTTC.

J is TRBJ2-5 and V is TRBV2; the D is unclear. Trimming shortened V by 6 bases and J by 2 bases, and 7 bases separated the two germline ends. CDR3 length equals 12 residues. The germline V gene has CDR1 SNHLY and CDR2 FYNNEI. The CDR3 loop reads CASRQQQETQYF. The CDR3 DNA is TGTGCCAGCAGACAACAACAAGAGACCCAGTACTTC.

This rearrangement joins TRBV5-5 to TRBJ1-1; TRBD1 aligns across 7 bases. The V and J ends lost 2 bases and 0 bases, in that order; junction bases with no gene match: 4. Germline V gene lookup returns CDR1 SGHKS and CDR2 YYEKEE (reference sequence). There are 15 residues in the CDR3. For the CDR3, the DNA is TGTGCCAGCAGCTTCACAGGGGCCATGAACACTGAAGCTTTCTTT. This sequence encodes CASSFTGAMNTEAFF. The full variable domain, its missing parts supplied by reference TRBV5-5 and TRBJ1-1, is DAGVTQSPTHLIKTRGQQVTLRCSPISGHKSVSWYQQVLGQGPQFIFQYYEKEERGRGNFPDRFSARQFPNYSSELNVNALLLGDSALYLCASSFTGAMNTEAFFGQGTRLTVV.

This clone was detected a few times. The genes are TRBV7-2 and TRBJ1-2, with D perhaps matching TRBD1 (5 bases). This CDR3 contains 16 residues. V was cut by 4 bases and J by 4 bases, with 19 bases left in between. CDR1 and CDR2 (germline): SGHTA, FQGNSA. Here the CDR3 DNA reads TGTGCCAGCAGCTATCATGGGACTCTCGGTGTCTATGGCTACACCTTC. Translated, it gives CASSYHGTLGVYGYTF.

The chain uses TRBV11-2 and TRBJ2-1, with D perhaps being TRBD1 or TRBD2 (5 bases each). The CDR3 consists of 15 residues. Trimming shortened V by 5 bases and J by 1 base, and 12 bases separated the two germline ends. Germline V gene sequence: CDR1 SGHAT, CDR2 FQNNGV. CDR3 region: CASSARWGSYNEQFF. In DNA form, the CDR3 reads TGTGCCAGCAGCGCGAGGTGGGGGTCCTACAATGAGCAGTTCTTC.

The CDR3 protein is CASSQGDRAGSLTNEKLFF. For the CDR3, the DNA is TGCGCCAGCAGCCAAGGAGACAGGGCCGGGAGTTTGACTAATGAAAAACTGTTTTTT. The chain recombines TRBV4-3 with TRBJ1-4; 7 nucleotides match TRBD1. Per the germline V gene, CDR1 is LGHNA and CDR2 is YSLEER. The V and J ends lost 1 base and 2 bases, in that order; junction bases with no gene match: 13. The CDR3 has 19 residues.

This sequence joins TRBV7-6 and TRBJ1-1, with D possibly TRBD1 on 5 matching bases. Germline-derived CDR1 and CDR2 are SGHVS and FNYEAQ. The CDR3 has 15 amino acids. V lost 5 bases and J lost 1, with 14 bases in between. Here the CDR3 reads CASSARGGQNTEAFF. CDR3 in DNA: TGTGCCAGCAGCGCGCGGGGCGGCCAGAACACTGAAGCTTTCTTT.

J is TRBJ2-1 and V is TRBV2; D gene unclear. Germline values: CDR1 SNHLY, CDR2 FYNNEI. The CDR3 consists of 14 residues. V was trimmed by 6 bases and J by 3 bases, leaving 12 bases between them. CDR3 coding DNA: TGTGCCAGCAGGAGTGAACCCCTCTACAATGAGCAGTTCTTC. It yields the protein CASRSEPLYNEQFF.

Points on this clone: The junction and the germline gene differ at one end; a read error may be behind it. The chain is built from TRBV7-7 and TRBJ2-7, with D perhaps matching TRBD1 (6 bases). Per the germline V gene, CDR1 is SSHAT and CDR2 is FNYEAQ (reference sequence). This CDR3 has 13 residues. CDR3 DNA: TGTGCTAGCAGCACAGGGAGCTCCTACGAGCAGTACTTC. This gives the protein CASSTGSSYEQYF.

The chain links TRBV18 to TRBJ2-2; 9 bases are shared with TRBD2. The CDR3 is 16 amino acids. Germline CDR1 and CDR2: KGHSH and LQKENI. Trimming removed 0 bases from V and 7 bases from J; junction bases left unmatched: 6. CDR3 region: CASSPPSGGAGGELFF. CDR3 nucleotides: TGTGCCAGCTCACCACCTAGCGGGGGAGCAGGCGGGGAGCTGTTTTTT.

This clone was counted between two and nine times. The J gene is TRBJ2-5, the V gene TRBV4-2, with 7 nucleotides matching TRBD2. The CDR3 has 19 amino acids. V gave up 0 bases and J gave up 1 base; unmatched junction bases: 14. Germline V gene sequence: CDR1 LGHNA, CDR2 YNFKEQ. CDR3 residues: CASSQDGGEAGKAQETQYF. In DNA form, the CDR3 reads TGTGCCAGCAGCCAAGATGGGGGGGAAGCGGGAAAAGCCCAAGAGACCCAGTACTTC.

This clone was counted between two and nine times. The chain links TRBV10-1 to TRBJ1-6; 11 positions match TRBD1. Germline trimming cut 8 bases from V and 8 bases from J; bases unmatched to any gene: 2. This CDR3 region has 13 residues. Germline CDR1 and CDR2: WNHNN and SYGVQD (reference sequence). The CDR3 here is CASPGQGDSPLHF. CDR3 bases: TGCGCCAGCCCGGGACAGGGGGATTCACCCCTCCACTTT.

The J gene is TRBJ2-2, the V gene TRBV5-4, with 13 bases matching TRBD2. The germline CDR1 and CDR2 sequences are SGHNT and YYREEE (reference sequence). The J segment lost 5 bases and the V segment lost 3 bases, leaving 10 bases of the junction unmatched. CDR3 size: 18 residues. CDR3: CASSSTSGGAVYTGELFF. The CDR3 DNA is TGTGCCAGCAGCTCCACTAGCGGGGGGGCCGTATATACCGGGGAGCTGTTTTTT.

V is TRBV5-6 and J is TRBJ2-2; 9 nucleotides align to TRBD2. CDR1 is SGHDT and CDR2 is YYEEEE in the germline V gene. The V and J ends lost 4 bases and 8 bases, in that order; junction bases with no gene match: 6. The CDR3 has 14 residues. The CDR3 loop is CASSPGLAPGELFF. The CDR3, as DNA: TGTGCCAGCAGCCCAGGACTAGCGCCGGGGGAGCTGTTTTTT.

The chain couples TRBV27 to TRBJ2-7; unclear D gene. Trimming shortened V by 4 bases and J by 4 bases, and 17 bases separated the two germline ends. This CDR3 is built from 15 residues. The germline V gene has CDR1 MNHEY and CDR2 SMNVEV (reference sequence). CDR3 in amino acids: CASSSSTPYWYEQYF. In DNA form, the CDR3 reads TGTGCCAGCAGTTCGTCGACGCCATATTGGTACGAGCAGTACTTC.

The sample holds one count of this clone. V usage is TRBV7-9 and J usage is TRBJ1-4, with D maybe TRBD1 (5 bases). Between the trimmed V and J ends, which lost 2 bases and 8 bases, there was a span of 27 bases. Germline V gene data show CDR1 as SEHNR and CDR2 as FQNEAQ (reference sequence). The CDR3 loop spans 19 amino acids. The CDR3 DNA follows: TGTGCCAGCAGCTTACTCAGGGTCTGGGGAACCGACGGGGACGAAAAACTGTTTTTT. It codes for CASSLLRVWGTDGDEKLFF.